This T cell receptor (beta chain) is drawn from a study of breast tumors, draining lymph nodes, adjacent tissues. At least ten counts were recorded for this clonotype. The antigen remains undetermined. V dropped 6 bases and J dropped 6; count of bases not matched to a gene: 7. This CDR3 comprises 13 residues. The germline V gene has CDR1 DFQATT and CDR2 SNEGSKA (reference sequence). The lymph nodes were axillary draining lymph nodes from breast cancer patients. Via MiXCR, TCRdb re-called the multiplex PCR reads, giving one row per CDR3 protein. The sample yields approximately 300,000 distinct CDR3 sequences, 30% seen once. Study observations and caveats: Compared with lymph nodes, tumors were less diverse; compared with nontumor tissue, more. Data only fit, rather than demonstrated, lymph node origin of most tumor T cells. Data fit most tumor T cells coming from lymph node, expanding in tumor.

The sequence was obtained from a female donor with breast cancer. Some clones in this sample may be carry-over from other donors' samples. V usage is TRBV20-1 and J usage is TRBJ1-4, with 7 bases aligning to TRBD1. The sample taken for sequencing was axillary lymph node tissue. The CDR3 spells CSARPGQYEKLFF. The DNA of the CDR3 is TGCAGTGCCAGGCCGGGACAGTATGAAAAACTGTTTTTT.